The sequence of this TCR beta chain was determined in a study of cytomegalovirus exposure and HLA in healthy donors. Generated by immunoSEQ multiplex PCR, the TCRdb table keeps only in-frame clones and is missing some. The data show some 90,000 clones, approximately 88% seen once. Germline V gene lookup returns CDR1 MDHEN and CDR2 SYDVKM. The CDR3 spans 17 residues. Between the trimmed V and J ends, which lost 10 bases and 0 bases, there was a span of 24 bases. The chain uses TRBV28 and TRBJ2-5; D is possibly TRBD1 (6 bases). This TCR came from a woman in her 30s in good health and CMV-seronegative. Sequencing was performed on PBMCs. For the CDR3, the DNA is TGTGCCACCCGAGGTGGGCCCGGGACAAATAACCAAGAGACCCAGTACTTC. Amino acids: CATRGGPGTNNQETQYF.